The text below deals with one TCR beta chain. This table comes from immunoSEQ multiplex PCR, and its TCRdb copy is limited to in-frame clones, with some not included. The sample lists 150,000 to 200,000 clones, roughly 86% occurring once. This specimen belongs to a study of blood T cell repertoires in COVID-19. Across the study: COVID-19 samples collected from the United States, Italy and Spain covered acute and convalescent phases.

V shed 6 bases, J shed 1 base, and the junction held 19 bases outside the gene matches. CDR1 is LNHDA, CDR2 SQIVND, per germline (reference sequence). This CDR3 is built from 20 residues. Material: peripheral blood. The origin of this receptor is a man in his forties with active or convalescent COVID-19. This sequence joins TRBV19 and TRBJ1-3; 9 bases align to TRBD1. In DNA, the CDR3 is TGTGCCAGTAGGTCGGTGGACAGGACAGGGGCGTCGGAGTCTGGAAACACCATATATTTT. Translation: CASRSVDRTGASESGNTIYF.